This T cell receptor beta chain is from a study of blood T cell repertoires in COVID-19. Study at large: Acute and convalescent COVID-19 samples came from the United States, Italy and Spain. Sources were T cells, B-cell-depleted T cells, or PBMCs; the material itself was cDNA or gDNA.

V gave up 6 bases and J gave up 6 bases; unmatched junction bases: 15. The CDR3 length is 16 residues. Germline-derived CDR1 and CDR2 are MNHEY and SVGEGT. TCRdb's table, derived via immunoSEQ multiplex PCR, lists solely in-frame clones and lacks some. The data show fewer than 450,000 clones, with 87% seen just once and more than 5% held by the top ten. The receptor's source is a woman aged 50 to 60 with COVID-19, enrolled during active disease. This chain joins TRBV6-2 or TRBV6-3 and TRBJ2-7; 9 bases match TRBD2. The specimen sequenced was peripheral blood. CDR3 nucleotides: TGTGCCAGCAGCAGGACGGGACTAGCTTTATCTGGCGAGCAGTACTTC. It specifies CASSRTGLALSGEQYF.